Below, 2 T cell receptor beta chains from the same sample are listed, as sequenced in a study of CD8+CD57+ T cells in acquired aplastic anemia. Profiling of TCR beta VDJ combinations and CDR3 sequences used genomic DNA as template. TCRdb re-called the reads with MiXCR, one entry per CDR3 protein. The table includes about 160,000 distinct CDR3 sequences, 71% detected once. The patients chosen for sequencing had shown expansion of CD8+CD57+ cells (detected by flow cytometry). Material: sorted CD4+, CD8+, or CD8+CD57+ T cells (not recorded which) from PBMCs. All receptors come from a human donor with aplastic anemia.

The chain combines TRBV7-2 with TRBJ2-5; no clear D gene. CDR1 is SGHTA and CDR2 is FQGNSA in the germline V gene. V was trimmed by 1 base and J by 3 bases, leaving 6 bases between them. The CDR3 has 13 residues. The CDR3 here is CASSLVLKETQYF. Here the CDR3 DNA reads TGTGCCAGCAGCTTAGTATTAAAAGAGACCCAGTACTTC.

V is TRBV2 and J is TRBJ1-1, with D possibly matching TRBD1 (5 bases). The CDR3 runs to 16 residues. Per the germline V gene, CDR1 is SNHLY and CDR2 is FYNNEI. Deletions cut 7 bases from V and 7 bases from J, with 25 bases between. The CDR3 sequence is CASTHLRSDNGGEAFF. CDR3 in DNA: TGTGCCAGCACCCACCTTCGGTCAGACAACGGGGGTGAAGCTTTCTTT.